These 20 T cell receptor beta chains came from one sample sequenced in a study of T cells in localized non-small cell lung cancer. Produced via immunoSEQ multiplex PCR; TCRdb's table is partial and in-frame only. The data show under 70,000 clones, with 70% to 90% seen just once and less than 6% held by the top ten. The sample in question was peripheral blood, obtained before any cancer treatment. These receptor sequences come from a woman aged 40-69 years with stage I lung adenocarcinoma.

This rearrangement joins TRBV7-6 to TRBJ2-5; TRBD2 aligns across 7 bases. CDR1 and CDR2 from the germline V gene are SGHVS and FNYEAQ. The J segment lost 10 bases and the V segment lost 3 bases, leaving 17 bases of the junction unmatched. The CDR3 runs 16 residues. The CDR3 bases are TGTGCCAGCAGCTTGGGGACTCGGGGGGATAGGGTTGGCCAGTACTTC. Protein sequence: CASSLGTRGDRVGQYF.

The V gene is TRBV5-6, the J gene TRBJ2-1, with 12 bases that match TRBD2. Germline CDR1 reads SGHDT; CDR2 reads YYEEEE. The CDR3 has 19 amino acids. Losses at the gene ends were 5 bases for V and 7 bases for J; bases not matched to a gene: 19. The CDR3 bases are TGTGCCAGCAGTCGATTTGTAAGGACTAGCGGGGTTTTGGGGAATGAGCAGTTCTTC. Translating it yields CASSRFVRTSGVLGNEQFF.

The chain carries TRBV4-3 and TRBJ2-3, with 7 bases lining up with TRBD1. J was trimmed by 1 base and V by 1 base; bases with no gene match: 5. This CDR3 is 16 amino acids long. CDR1 LGHNA and CDR2 YSLEER come from the germline V gene. The CDR3 DNA reads as TGCGCCAGCAGCCAAGGATGGACAGGAGGCACAGATACGCAGTATTTT. It is translated as CASSQGWTGGTDTQYF.

In its sample, this clone was seen once. This chain links TRBV4-2 with TRBJ2-7, with D perhaps matching TRBD2 (5 bases). This CDR3 has 13 amino acids. The V end was cut by 5 bases, the J end by 7 bases, with 15 bases between. Germline CDR1 reads LGHNA; CDR2 reads YNFKEQ. In DNA form, the CDR3 reads TGTGCCAGCAGCTTAGGATCCGGGATTGAGCAGTACTTC. Translation: CASSLGSGIEQYF.

The rearrangement links TRBV6-5 to TRBJ1-2; no clear D gene. The CDR3 length is 15 residues. Trimming left V 7 bases short and J 5 bases short, with 20 bases between. Looked up from germline, CDR1 is MNHEY and CDR2 is SVGAGI. The CDR3 sequence is CASTSWGIDVYGYTF. CDR3 nucleotide sequence: TGTGCCAGCACCTCTTGGGGAATTGATGTTTATGGCTACACCTTC.

The V call is TRBV30, the J call TRBJ1-3, with D unresolved. The CDR3 spans 12 residues. The V gene lost 0 bases and the J gene lost 4 bases, with 4 bases spanning the gap. The germline CDR1 and CDR2 sequences are GTSNPN and SVGIG (reference sequence). CDR3 DNA sequence: TGTGCCTGGAGTGTAGAGGGAAACACCATATATTTT. Translated: CAWSVEGNTIYF.

The chain carries TRBV5-1 and TRBJ1-4, with D maybe TRBD1 (5 bases). Germline CDR1 reads SGHRS; CDR2 reads YFSETQ. The V gene lost 0 bases and the J gene lost 4 bases, with 7 bases spanning the gap. The CDR3 is 14 amino acids. CDR3 coding DNA: TGCGCCAGCAGCTTGGACCAGGGTAATGAAAAACTGTTTTTT. This gives the protein CASSLDQGNEKLFF.

The V call is TRBV6-5, the J call TRBJ2-1; possibly TRBD1 for D (5 bases). V was pared by 10 bases and J by 6 bases, with 10 bases between. Germline values: CDR1 MNHEY, CDR2 SVGAGI. CDR3 length equals 11 residues. The CDR3 DNA reads TGTGCCATCCGCACAGGCAATGAGCAGTTCTTC. This codes for CAIRTGNEQFF.

The rearrangement links TRBV6-6 to TRBJ2-2; 12 nucleotides agree with TRBD1. This CDR3 has 16 amino acids. Germline V gene lookup returns CDR1 MNHNY and CDR2 SVGAGI (reference sequence). Unmatched junction bases numbered 10, after V lost 8 bases and J lost 6 bases. The CDR3 sequence is CASGHSGTGGPGELFF. The CDR3 DNA reads TGTGCCAGCGGACACTCCGGGACAGGGGGCCCCGGGGAGCTGTTTTTT.

The chain is built from TRBV11-3 and TRBJ2-3; D is undetermined. Germline loops: CDR1 SGHNT, CDR2 YENEEA. The CDR3 spans 16 residues. V lost 3 bases to trimming and J lost 0 bases, with 13 bases between them. In DNA form, the CDR3 reads TGTGCCAGCAGCTTGGCAAGGATCCCTAGCACAGATACGCAGTATTTT. Translation: CASSLARIPSTDTQYF.

This rearrangement joins TRBV9 to TRBJ2-3, with 7 bases lining up with TRBD2. Germline CDR1 and CDR2: SGDLS and YYNGEE. The junction had 6 bases not matched to a gene; V was cut back by 4 bases and J by 4 bases. CDR3 length: 14 residues. The CDR3, as DNA: TGTGCCAGCAGCTCTCAGCGGGGCCCAGATACGCAGTATTTT. It specifies CASSSQRGPDTQYF.

The chain couples TRBV7-9 to TRBJ2-6; TRBD1 agrees at 8 bases. Germline V gene sequence: CDR1 SEHNR, CDR2 FQNEAQ (reference sequence). The V gene end was trimmed by 7 bases and the J gene end by 3 bases; junction bases not matched to a gene: 5. The CDR3 spans 15 residues. The CDR3 DNA reads TGTGCCAGCACCCAGGGGGCTGGTGGGGCCAACGTCCTGACTTTC. Translation gives CASTQGAGGANVLTF.

This clone was recorded only once. The chain couples TRBV5-4 to TRBJ2-2; D is perhaps TRBD2 (5 bases). The CDR3 runs 16 residues. The germline V gene has CDR1 SGHNT and CDR2 YYREEE (reference sequence). Trimming shortened V by 4 bases and J by 6 bases, and 19 bases separated the two germline ends. CDR3 region: CASSGSGEVLSGELFF. CDR3 DNA sequence: TGTGCCAGCAGCGGTTCCGGGGAAGTCTTGTCCGGGGAGCTGTTTTTT.

This sequence joins TRBV6-1 and TRBJ2-7; D is tentatively TRBD1 or TRBD2 (5 bases each). The germline V gene has CDR1 MNHNS and CDR2 SASEGT. This CDR3 has 16 residues. Trimming took off 4 bases at V and 0 bases at J, with 16 bases between the two ends. The CDR3 region is CASSGRWGTASYEQYF. Here the CDR3 DNA reads TGTGCCAGCAGTGGAAGGTGGGGGACGGCCTCCTACGAGCAGTACTTC.

The rearrangement links TRBV9 to TRBJ1-1, with D uncertain. Germline-derived CDR1 and CDR2 are SGDLS and YYNGEE. Trimming removed 4 bases from V and 3 bases from J, with 16 bases in between. This CDR3 contains 15 residues. CDR3 coding DNA: TGTGCCAGCAGCCTGAGGTGGGAGGCGGACACTGAAGCTTTCTTT. This codes for CASSLRWEADTEAFF. The full variable domain, completed using reference TRBV9 and TRBJ1-1, is DSGVTQTPKHLITATGQRVTLRCSPRSGDLSVYWYQQSLDQGLQFLIQYYNGEERAKGNILERFSAQQFPDLHSELNLSSLELGDSALYFCASSLRWEADTEAFFGQGTRLTVV.

The chain links TRBV6-5 to TRBJ2-5; a possible D gene is TRBD2 (6 bases). Trimming took 9 bases from V and 5 from J, leaving 22 bases between them. Germline lookup yields CDR1 MNHEY and CDR2 SVGAGI. The CDR3 loop spans 15 amino acids. DNA of the CDR3: TGTGCCAGACTACCGGGACTCAAGCTCGGGGAGACCCAGTACTTC. This gives the protein CARLPGLKLGETQYF.

The chain carries TRBV28 and TRBJ2-3; maybe TRBD2 (5 bases). The CDR3 spans 16 residues. V was clipped by 6 bases and J by 0 bases, with 16 bases between them. Germline V CDR1 and CDR2: MDHEN, SYDVKM. The CDR3 loop is CASSPQRVPSTDTQYF. Here the CDR3 DNA reads TGTGCCAGCAGCCCCCAGAGGGTTCCTAGCACAGATACGCAGTATTTT.

V usage is TRBV19 and J usage is TRBJ2-3; a possible D gene is TRBD2 (6 bases). This CDR3 region has 14 residues. The germline V gene encodes CDR1 LNHDA and CDR2 SQIVND (reference sequence). The V and J ends lost 3 bases and 2 bases respectively, with 9 bases between them. The CDR3 nucleotides read TGTGCCAGTAGTATCCGGGGGACCACAGATACGCAGTATTTT. This encodes CASSIRGTTDTQYF. Together with reference TRBV19 and TRBJ2-3, the CDR3 gives the full variable domain: DGGITQSPKYLFRKEGQNVTLSCEQNLNHDAMYWYRQDPGQGLRLIYYSQIVNDFQKGDIAEGYSVSREKKESFPLTVTSAQKNPTAFYLCASSIRGTTDTQYFGPGTRLTVL.

The CDR3 DNA reads as TGCGCCAGCAGCTTAAGACAGGGGGGGAACACTGAAGCTTTCTTT. Encoded protein: CASSLRQGGNTEAFF. The chain combines TRBV5-1 with TRBJ1-1; 9 nucleotides align to TRBD1. After removal of 2 bases from V and 1 base from J, the junction contained 3 bases not matched to a gene. Germline CDR1 SGHRS, CDR2 YFSETQ. CDR3 length: 15 amino acids.

The gene calls are TRBV29-1 and TRBJ2-7; no firm D call. Trimming removed 1 base from V and 1 base from J, with 5 bases in between. The CDR3 loop spans 12 amino acids. CDR1 is SQVTM and CDR2 is ANQGSEA in the germline V gene. The CDR3 reads CSVEVVSYEQYF. The CDR3 DNA reads TGCAGCGTTGAAGTAGTTTCCTACGAGCAGTACTTC.